Listed here is a single T cell receptor beta chain. The source of the sample is a study of B cell selection in AIRE deficiency. CD4+CD127+ cells were sorted as the conventional CD4 T cells. Profiled with immunoSEQ multiplex PCR; TCRdb holds only in-frame clones, not every one. The sample records tens of thousands of clones, roughly 97% being singletons. Trimming removed 5 bases at V and 5 bases at J, with 15 bases between. This CDR3 is 15 amino acids long. In germline, CDR1 is SEHNR, CDR2 FQNEAQ (reference sequence). What was sequenced was conventional CD4+ T cells sorted from PBMCs. This sequence originates from a human donor with AIRE deficiency. The chain is built from TRBV7-9 and TRBJ1-4; D is undetermined. The CDR3 nucleotides read TGTGCCAGCAGCCCAGGTGATAGGCTAAATGAAAAACTGTTTTTT. It specifies CASSPGDRLNEKLFF.